The clone carrying this TCR beta chain was recorded at least ten times. Preparation of the TCRbeta library involved a method that used unique molecular identifiers. One entry per CDR3 protein results from TCRdb running MiXCR on the PCR reads. There are around 93,000 distinct CDR3 sequences in the sample; approximately 8.4% occur only once, and 5.5% to 8% lies in the top ten. The source of the sample is a study of T-cell reconstitution after alpha-beta-depleted transplantation in children. The CDR3 runs 14 residues. Trimming at V came to 5 bases and at J to 5 bases, leaving 3 bases not matched to a gene.

The receptor was isolated from a human donor who donated a stem cell graft to a child with congenital amegakaryocytic thrombocytopenia. The rearrangement joins TRBV12-3 or TRBV12-4 to TRBJ2-7; 13 bases match TRBD2. Sequenced here: PBMCs from the stem cell graft donor, sampled from the stem cell graft. The CDR3 DNA follows: TGTGCCAGCAGTGGACTAGCGGGAGTCGACGAGCAGTACTTC. Its protein product is CASSGLAGVDEQYF.